The TCR beta chain described here comes from a study of blood T cell repertoires in COVID-19. Study details: From the United States, Italy and Spain came samples of acute and convalescent COVID-19.

Original processing methods: Using reference gene primer amplification, nucleated cell counts were estimated. Here immunoSEQ multiplex PCR was the method, and the copy in TCRdb shows in-frame clones only, minus some. The V and J calls and clone size are taken from that table; D and trimming were inferred from the DNA. The sample includes 45,000 to 65,000 clones, approximately 91% of them seen just once. This clone has just one count. CDR3 size: 13 residues. Germline loops: CDR1 SGDLS, CDR2 YYNGEE. Trimming took 3 bases from V and 8 from J; bases not matched to a gene: 3. This chain joins TRBV9 and TRBJ2-1; 9 positions match TRBD2. The sequence was collected from a human donor in a cohort sampled during active COVID-19. Sequenced input: peripheral blood. The CDR3 here is CASSGRGGYEQFF. The CDR3 DNA is TGTGCCAGCAGCGGGCGGGGGGGCTATGAGCAGTTCTTC. Full variable domain (outside the CDR3, taken from reference TRBV9 and TRBJ2-1): DSGVTQTPKHLITATGQRVTLRCSPRSGDLSVYWYQQSLDQGLQFLIQYYNGEERAKGNILERFSAQQFPDLHSELNLSSLELGDSALYFCASSGRGGYEQFFGPGTRLTVL.